The 9 T cell receptor beta chains below were found in one sample sequenced in a study of blood T cell repertoires in COVID-19. Produced via immunoSEQ multiplex PCR; TCRdb's table is partial and in-frame only. The sample shows roughly 120,000 clones, around 84% of them seen only once. Material: peripheral blood. These receptors were collected from a woman aged 40-49 years with acute or convalescent COVID-19.

This clone has a handful of counts. This chain joins TRBV11-2 and TRBJ1-3; D is unclear. CDR3 length equals 17 residues. The germline V and J ends were trimmed by 4 bases and 4 bases, with 20 bases remaining between them. Germline-derived CDR1 and CDR2 are SGHAT and FQNNGV. The CDR3 sequence: CASSSWEMVDQGNTIYF. CDR3 bases: TGTGCCAGCAGCTCGTGGGAGATGGTCGATCAGGGAAACACCATATATTTT.

The rearrangement links TRBV5-1 to TRBJ1-6; the D is unclear. Trimming removed 2 bases from V and 4 bases from J, with 10 bases in between. In germline, CDR1 is SGHRS, CDR2 YFSETQ. The CDR3 extends over 15 amino acids. The CDR3 loop reads CASSLDGQYNSPLHF. DNA for the CDR3: TGCGCCAGCAGCTTAGATGGGCAGTATAATTCACCCCTCCACTTT.

The chain has TRBV27 and TRBJ1-2; D perhaps matches TRBD1 (6 bases). CDR1 and CDR2 (germline): MNHEY, SMNVEV (reference sequence). The CDR3 has 15 amino acids. Trimming removed 5 bases from V and 8 bases from J, with 21 bases in between. CDR3 sequence reads: CASSPQGLLQLGYTF. As DNA, the CDR3 is TGTGCCAGCAGTCCGCAGGGGCTCCTCCAGCTCGGCTACACCTTC.

The rearrangement uses TRBV7-9 and TRBJ1-2; D is unresolved. In germline, CDR1 is SEHNR, CDR2 FQNEAQ (reference sequence). V was shortened by 4 bases and J by 3 bases, with 12 bases between the two germline ends. CDR3 length: 14 residues. The CDR3 region has the DNA TGTGCCAGCAGCTCCCCCGGAGTCCACTATGGCTACACCTTC. This encodes CASSSPGVHYGYTF.

The chain combines TRBV7-2 with TRBJ1-4; the match to TRBD1 covers 8 bases. CDR3 length: 19 residues. The V gene end was trimmed by 5 bases and the J gene end by 4 bases; junction bases not matched to a gene: 18. Germline values: CDR1 SGHTA, CDR2 FQGNSA. The CDR3 sequence is CASSPKVSGGRLNNEKLFF. The CDR3, as DNA: TGTGCCAGCAGCCCAAAAGTCTCAGGGGGCAGGCTCAATAATGAAAAACTGTTTTTT.

The chain uses TRBV9 and TRBJ1-1, with D perhaps matching TRBD1 (6 bases). The CDR3 is made up of 15 amino acids. The germline CDR1 and CDR2 sequences are SGDLS and YYNGEE. Trimming removed 0 bases from V and 2 bases from J, with 11 bases in between. The CDR3 reads CASSVVSGGNTEAFF. CDR3 coding DNA: TGTGCCAGCAGCGTAGTATCGGGGGGCAACACTGAAGCTTTCTTT.

The V call is TRBV3-1 (or the pseudogene TRBV3-2), the J call TRBJ2-7, with TRBD1 identical over 8 bases. Germline values: CDR1 LGHDT, CDR2 YNNKEL (reference sequence). This CDR3 has 16 amino acids. Unmatched junction bases numbered 6, after V lost 1 base and J lost 1 base. In DNA, the CDR3 is TGTGCCAGCAGCCAAGTTTCAGGACAGGGATCCTACGAGCAGTACTTC. This sequence encodes CASSQVSGQGSYEQYF.

The chain joins TRBV7-8 to TRBJ1-2; possible D gene TRBD1, 5 bases. From germline, CDR1 is SGHVS and CDR2 FQNEAQ. This CDR3 region has 13 residues. V was pared by 3 bases and J by 4 bases, with 9 bases between. CDR3 sequence reads: CASSLLRAYGYTF. For the CDR3, the DNA is TGTGCCAGCAGCTTGCTCAGGGCCTATGGCTACACCTTC. Together with reference TRBV7-8 and TRBJ1-2, the CDR3 gives the full variable domain: GAGVSQSPRYKVAKRGQDVALRCDPISGHVSLFWYQQALGQGPEFLTYFQNEAQLDKSGLPSDRFFAERPEGSVSTLKIQRTQQEDSAVYLCASSLLRAYGYTFGSGTRLTVV.

The J gene is TRBJ2-3, the V gene TRBV7-9, with D unresolved. The CDR3 is 16 amino acids. With 5 bases removed from V and 6 bases from J, the gap between germline ends came to 21 bases. CDR1 SEHNR and CDR2 FQNEAQ come from the germline V gene (reference sequence). In DNA, the CDR3 is TGTGCCAGCAGCCCACGTCTGGGCCCTTCCCGTGATACGCAGTATTTT. Residues: CASSPRLGPSRDTQYF.